Shown below are 11 T cell receptor beta chains from a single sample sequenced in a study of follicular helper T cells after annual influenza vaccination. The protocol was immunoSEQ multiplex PCR, while the TCRdb copy is restricted to in-frame clones and leaves out a portion. Of nearly 15,000 clones in the sample, approximately 84% were seen once. Time point defined: 2014-2015 season, 7 days after vaccination. The sample here was CXCR5+ CD38- circulating T follicular helper cells from blood, taken 7 days after influenza vaccination. Documented subset: circulating Tfh, non-naive CD4+CXCR5+PD-1+ (ICOS+CD38+ or ICOS-CD38-). The receptors derive from an adult who received the influenza vaccine.

This rearrangement joins TRBV10-3 to TRBJ2-5, with 9 bases identical to TRBD2. Judging by the DNA end, TRBJ2-7 fits better; the J call may be wrong. This CDR3 is 15 amino acids long. CDR1 and CDR2 (germline): ENHRY, SYGVKD. CDR3 residues: CAISDPPREGHEQYF. The CDR3 region has the DNA TGTGCCATCAGTGACCCCCCGCGGGAGGGTCACGAGCAGTACTTC.

The chain's CDR3 is CASSVTREGKQFF. CDR3 coding DNA: TGTGCCAGCAGCGTAACGCGGGAGGGGAAGCAGTTCTTC. The chain carries TRBV9 and TRBJ2-1, with 9 positions matching TRBD2. Germline loops: CDR1 SGDLS, CDR2 YYNGEE. The length of the CDR3 is 13 residues. The junction had 4 bases not matched to a gene; V was cut back by 1 base and J by 11 bases.

The chain carries TRBV18 and TRBJ2-1, with 12 bases identical to TRBD2. CDR1 KGHSH and CDR2 LQKENI come from the germline V gene. The CDR3 has 16 residues. J lost 10 bases, V lost 3 bases, and 10 bases had no gene match. In nucleotides, the CDR3 is TGTGCCAGCTCACCCCAAGCTAGCGGGAGGGCCGGAGAGCAGTTCTTC. Its protein product is CASSPQASGRAGEQFF.

The rearrangement uses TRBV7-2 and TRBJ2-5; TRBD1 matches 9 bases. The assigned J gene may be wrong: the sequence end matches TRBJ2-7 better. Germline-derived CDR1 and CDR2 are SGHTA and FQGNSA. CDR3 size: 15 residues. The CDR3 DNA is TGTGCCAGCAGCTTAGATACAGGGGGCGCTCTCGAGCAGTACTTC. Translated: CASSLDTGGALEQYF.

This chain joins TRBV10-3 and TRBJ2-7, with a weak D call TRBD2 (5 bases). The CDR3 contains 14 residues. V lost 3 bases, J lost 2 bases, and 11 bases lay in between. Germline-derived CDR1 and CDR2 are ENHRY and SYGVKD. CDR3: CAISERADTYEQYF. The CDR3 nucleotides are TGTGCCATCAGTGAAAGAGCGGATACCTACGAGCAGTACTTC.

The rearrangement joins TRBV6-1 to TRBJ1-2; D not certain. This CDR3 contains 13 residues. The V end was cut by 6 bases, the J end by 8 bases, with 16 bases between. From germline, CDR1 is MNHNS and CDR2 SASEGT. CDR3 in amino acids: CASSAGKGLGYTF. The DNA of the CDR3 is TGTGCCAGCAGCGCGGGGAAGGGATTAGGCTACACCTTC.

This chain joins TRBV5-6 and TRBJ2-1; D is unclear. This CDR3 has 13 residues. Germline V lookup: CDR1 SGHDT, CDR2 YYEEEE. V lost 0 bases, J lost 7 bases, and 8 bases lay in between. CDR3 bases: TGTGCCAGCAGCTTGGGGCCCCCAAATGAGCAGTTCTTC. Amino acid sequence: CASSLGPPNEQFF.

The V and J genes are TRBV18 and TRBJ2-3; 7 bases fit TRBD1. The CDR3 consists of 14 residues. With 4 bases clipped from V and 2 bases from J, the junction kept 3 bases outside the gene matches. Looked up from germline, CDR1 is KGHSH and CDR2 is LQKENI. CDR3 residues: CASSLGQYTDTQYF. The CDR3 DNA reads as TGTGCCAGCTCACTGGGACAGTACACAGATACGCAGTATTTT.

This chain uses TRBV5-1 with TRBJ2-1; TRBD2 agrees at 9 bases. The CDR3 is 16 residues long. Germline lookup yields CDR1 SGHRS and CDR2 YFSETQ. Losses at the gene ends were 4 bases for V and 4 bases for J; bases not matched to a gene: 9. The CDR3 protein is CASSPPRAGGYNEQFF. CDR3 in DNA: TGCGCCAGCAGCCCACCCCGCGCGGGGGGGTACAATGAGCAGTTCTTC.

The chain links TRBV7-2 to TRBJ2-7; tentatively, D is TRBD1 (6 bases). The CDR3 is 13 residues long. Looked up from germline, CDR1 is SGHTA and CDR2 is FQGNSA. Trimming pared 5 bases from V and 3 bases from J, leaving 11 bases between. In nucleotides, the CDR3 is TGTGCCAGCAGCCTGGGACACCTCTACGAGCAGTACTTC. It codes for CASSLGHLYEQYF.

The chain joins TRBV6-6 to TRBJ1-3; D unclear. Trimming stripped 7 bases from V and 0 bases from J, with 7 bases between. From germline, CDR1 is MNHNY and CDR2 SVGAGI (reference sequence). This CDR3 is built from 13 residues. CDR3 loop: CASKKASGNTIYF. As DNA, the CDR3 is TGTGCCAGCAAGAAAGCCTCTGGAAACACCATATATTTT.